The 18 T cell receptor beta chains below come from one sample, sequenced in a study of T cells and copy number aberrations in small-cell lung cancer. Using immunoSEQ multiplex PCR, the repertoire was profiled, and TCRdb retains in-frame clones only, with some absent. This table has around 1,700 clones, approximately 86% appearing once. Sequenced: normal tissue next to the tumor. Receptors originate from a man aged 60 to 75 with small cell lung cancer.

The chain combines TRBV9 with TRBJ1-1; 7 positions agree with TRBD1. The germline V gene has CDR1 SGDLS and CDR2 YYNGEE. Germline trimming cut 0 bases from V and 4 bases from J; bases unmatched to any gene: 6. The CDR3 extends over 15 amino acids. The CDR3 DNA follows: TGTGCCAGCAGCGTAGAACAGACAGGGATCACTGAAGCTTTCTTT. It translates to CASSVEQTGITEAFF.

V and J are TRBV7-9 and TRBJ2-7; D not certain. The germline V gene encodes CDR1 SEHNR and CDR2 FQNEAQ (reference sequence). The CDR3 is made up of 13 amino acids. V dropped 0 bases and J dropped 3 bases, with 6 bases sitting between them. In DNA form, the CDR3 reads TGTGCCAGCAGCTTAGCCCCCTTCTACGAGCAGTACTTC. It codes for CASSLAPFYEQYF.

The rearrangement uses TRBV19 and TRBJ1-1; TRBD1 matches at 7 bases. Germline V lookup: CDR1 LNHDA, CDR2 SQIVND (reference sequence). The CDR3 extends over 15 amino acids. Trimming cost V 5 bases and J 2 bases; bases outside gene matches: 8. CDR3 coding DNA: TGTGCCAGTAGTCCCCGCAGACAGGGAAACACTGAAGCTTTCTTT. This codes for CASSPRRQGNTEAFF.

J is TRBJ2-1 and V is TRBV19; 8 positions match TRBD2. The CDR3 totals 14 residues. Germline V lookup: CDR1 LNHDA, CDR2 SQIVND (reference sequence). After removal of 7 bases from V and 7 bases from J, the junction contained 9 bases not matched to a gene. The CDR3 DNA sequence: TGTGCCAGTACGACCGGGACTAGGAGGAATGAGCAGTTCTTC. It yields the protein CASTTGTRRNEQFF.

The rearrangement links TRBV18 to TRBJ2-5; D possibly corresponds to TRBD1 (7 bases). The CDR3 is made up of 14 amino acids. Trimming removed 2 bases from V and 3 bases from J, with 10 bases in between. Per the germline V gene, CDR1 is KGHSH and CDR2 is LQKENI. CDR3 nucleotide sequence: TGTGCCAGCTCACCAGGAGGGGGCGAAGAGACCCAGTACTTC. Translating it yields CASSPGGGEETQYF.

The J gene is TRBJ1-1, the V gene TRBV28; 7 positions match TRBD1. This CDR3 comprises 14 residues. CDR1 MDHEN and CDR2 SYDVKM come from the germline V gene. V shed 3 bases and J 5 bases; nucleotides not matched to a gene: 6. The chain's CDR3 is CASSLGGGRTEAFF. CDR3 in DNA: TGTGCCAGCAGTTTGGGAGGGGGCCGAACTGAAGCTTTCTTT.

This CDR3 reads CASSYSSDYNEQFF. In DNA form, the CDR3 reads TGTGCCAGCAGTTACTCATCGGACTACAATGAGCAGTTCTTC. The chain combines TRBV6-6 with TRBJ2-1, with no clear D. The V gene lost 0 bases and the J gene lost 3 bases, with 6 bases spanning the gap. Looked up from germline, CDR1 is MNHNY and CDR2 is SVGAGI (reference sequence). The CDR3 spans 14 residues.

Notes on this clone: A read error may produce the germline difference seen at one junction end. This chain links TRBV29-1 with TRBJ1-2, with 9 positions matching TRBD1. There are 12 residues in the CDR3. Germline CDR1 SQVTM, CDR2 ANQGSEA. The DNA of the CDR3 is TGCAGCGCATGGACAGGGGAGAATGGCTACACCTTT. Its protein is CSAWTGENGYTF.

The CDR3 DNA reads as TGCGCCAGCAGTGAGAGTAGAAGCGGGATAAATTCAGATACGCAGTATTTT. Its translation: CASSESRSGINSDTQYF. The rearrangement uses TRBV10-1 and TRBJ2-3; 7 positions match TRBD2. CDR3 length: 17 amino acids. V shed 2 bases, J shed 4 bases, and the junction held 12 bases outside the gene matches. Per germline, CDR1 WNHNN and CDR2 SYGVQD (reference sequence).

The chain combines TRBV2 with TRBJ2-2, with D hard to call. CDR1 and CDR2 from the germline V gene are SNHLY and FYNNEI. V was clipped by 6 bases and J by 4 bases, with 12 bases between them. The CDR3 contains 14 residues. The DNA for the CDR3 is TGTGCCAGCAGGGTGGACCGCTCCACCGGGGAGCTGTTTTTT. Translating it yields CASRVDRSTGELFF.

V gene TRBV27 combines with J gene TRBJ1-2; tentative D call: TRBD1 (6 bases). The V end was cut by 5 bases, the J end by 0 bases, with 16 bases between. The germline gives CDR1 MNHEY, CDR2 SMNVEV (reference sequence). The CDR3 consists of 16 residues. The CDR3 coding sequence is TGTGCCAGCAGTCTTTATGGACAGAGCTCTAACTATGGCTACACCTTC. This sequence encodes CASSLYGQSSNYGYTF.

As concerns this clone: The conserved final phenylalanine or tryptophan is absent from the CDR3, which likely points to a read error. The J gene is TRBJ1-4, the V gene TRBV30, with 7 bases that match TRBD1. V dropped 0 bases and J dropped 10; count of bases not matched to a gene: 2. The CDR3 is 12 residues long. Germline assignment: CDR1 GTSNPN and CDR2 SVGIG (reference sequence). As DNA, the CDR3 is TGTGCCTGGAGTGTCCCAGGGGGAAAACTGTTTTGT. It is translated as CAWSVPGGKLFC.

The chain links TRBV7-9 to TRBJ2-2, with no clear D. The germline V gene has CDR1 SEHNR and CDR2 FQNEAQ (reference sequence). Trimming stripped 4 bases from V and 2 bases from J, with 8 bases between. The CDR3 runs 14 residues. The DNA of the CDR3 is TGTGCCAGCAGCTCGGGTCCAAACACCGGGGAGCTGTTTTTT. This codes for CASSSGPNTGELFF.

This rearrangement joins TRBV7-2 to TRBJ2-5, with a possible D match to TRBD1 (5 bases). CDR1 and CDR2 from the germline V gene are SGHTA and FQGNSA. The V gene lost 0 bases and the J gene lost 0 bases, with 17 bases spanning the gap. This CDR3 is 18 amino acids long. CDR3 sequence (DNA): TGTGCCAGCAGCTTAGCGATAGGTAGACAGAGACACCAAGAGACCCAGTACTTC. Translated: CASSLAIGRQRHQETQYF.

This clone was seen only a few times. The chain has TRBV28 and TRBJ2-3, with D perhaps given as TRBD1 or TRBD2 (7 bases each). CDR3 length: 16 amino acids. Trimming took 5 bases from V and 7 from J, leaving 22 bases between them. Germline V gene sequence: CDR1 MDHEN, CDR2 SYDVKM. This CDR3 reads CASSPRGQGGWNTQYF. The CDR3 DNA is TGTGCCAGCAGTCCCCGCGGGCAGGGGGGGTGGAATACGCAGTATTTT.

The J gene is TRBJ1-3, the V gene TRBV11-2, with D uncertain. V lost 3 bases and J lost 0, with 6 bases in between. The germline V gene has CDR1 SGHAT and CDR2 FQNNGV. The CDR3 extends over 14 amino acids. CDR3 sequence (DNA): TGTGCCAGCAGCTTCGGCAGCTCTGGAAACACCATATATTTT. It specifies CASSFGSSGNTIYF.

The V call is TRBV29-1, the J call TRBJ2-7; TRBD2 is a possible D gene (6 bases). Looked up from germline, CDR1 is SQVTM and CDR2 is ANQGSEA. V lost 5 bases, J lost 3 bases, and 14 bases lay in between. The CDR3 totals 13 residues. This chain's CDR3 is CSVSRDFRYEQYF. As DNA, the CDR3 is TGCAGCGTTAGCCGGGACTTCCGCTACGAGCAGTACTTC.

J is TRBJ1-1 and V is TRBV5-4; D is undetermined. Germline CDR1 and CDR2: SGHNT and YYREEE (reference sequence). V lost 0 bases, J lost 6 bases, and 9 bases lay in between. The CDR3 length is 13 residues. For the CDR3, the DNA is TGTGCCAGCAGCTTGGATTTGTACTCTGAAGCTTTCTTT. Translating it yields CASSLDLYSEAFF.